Below, one T cell receptor beta chain is given with its context. As yet, its antigen is unknown. The sample is drawn from a study of regulatory T cells in long-lasting Graves disease. Study outcomes and limitations: Sample size was small, which may have lowered accuracy.

This CDR3 is built from 17 residues. Trimming cost V 0 bases and J 0 bases, with 10 bases left between them. Germline V CDR1 and CDR2: SGHRS, YFSETQ. HTBI primers from iRepertoire and Arm-PCR of CDR3 regions yielded the TCR beta libraries. In the study's own analysis: Across the samples, identification revealed just over 60 TRBV and some 14 TRBJ segments. TCRdb recomputed calls from the multiplex PCR reads with MiXCR, one row per CDR3 protein. TCRdb, rather than the study authors, made the V and J calls. The data show 600,000 to 850,000 distinct CDR3 sequences, about 32% seen once. Time point reported: persistent/refractory GD, antithyroid drugs over 5 years with positive TRAb. Making the TCR library involved RNA that had been extracted from PBMCs.

The TCR sequence derives from a female donor with Graves disease. The sequencing used peripheral blood mononuclear cells (PBMCs), collected when the disease was refractory, from a patient treated with antithyroid drugs. V usage is TRBV5-1 and J usage is TRBJ1-6; D is ambiguous. As DNA, the CDR3 is TGCGCCAGCAGCTTGGATGAGTTAAACTCCTATAATTCACCCCTCCACTTT. Amino acids: CASSLDELNSYNSPLHF. Full variable domain (remainder filled in from reference TRBV5-1 and TRBJ1-6): KAGVTQTPRYLIKTRGQQVTLSCSPISGHRSVSWYQQTPGQGLQFLFEYFSETQRNKGNFPGRFSGRQFSNSRSEMNVSTLELGDSALYLCASSLDELNSYNSPLHFGNGTRLTVT.